Listed here is a single TCR beta chain. Which antigen it targets is not known. There are no base qualities to consult, and no much larger clone falls within one base. This entry comes from a study of vaccination effects on CD4 cells after COVID-19 (dated by TCRdb to the early 2020s). Regarding the study in general: To identify antigen-specific CD4+ T cell clonotypes by their expansion, the ViraFEST assay first stimulated PBMC with viral peptide pools and then applied TCR sequencing. Each participant received two doses of an mRNA SARS-CoV-2 vaccine, either BNT162b2 or mRNA-1273. Each well held roughly 2.2 million PBMC cultured in IMDM containing about 5.4% human AB serum, 8 to 10 IU/ml IL-2 and gentamicin, along with 8 to 10 ug/ml peptides. SARS-CoV-2 spike-specific CD4+ TCR repertoires from before and after mRNA vaccination were compared in COVID-19 convalescent patients and in infection-naive vaccine recipients. A total of over nine COVID-19 convalescent patients and a handful of SARS-CoV-2-naive healthy vaccine recipients were included in the full study. Cultures from other donors in the study were sequenced with the Oncomine TCR Beta short-read assay on an Illumina iSeq 100. What the work shows at the level of the full study, not this receptor alone: Only a small number of convalescent patients were included, and no early post-infection timepoints were available, which limited the study. In healthy vaccine recipients, vaccine-induced clones were almost all SARS-CoV-2 mono-reactive, with only 1 of 255 being cross-reactive with common cold coronaviruses. At late post-vaccination timepoints, both infection-induced and vaccine-induced clones showed marked clonal contraction, consistent with waning T cell responses.

After about 10 days of culture, CD4+ T cells were isolated with the EasySep CD4+ T cell isolation kit. The absence of prior SARS-CoV-2 infection in healthy vaccine recipients was confirmed by negative nucleocapsid antibodies before and after vaccination. On days 3 and 7, half of the culture medium was replaced with fresh IL-2-containing medium. Unless noted otherwise, every peptide stimulation condition was cultured in triplicate wells. Using Ficoll-Paque Plus gradient centrifugation, PBMC were separated from whole blood and then either used fresh or cryopreserved at -140C. Genomic DNA was extracted from cultured CD4+ T cells with the QIAamp micro DNA kit. Trimming removed 5 bases from V and 0 bases from J; the gene matches leave 10 bases unexplained. As encoded in the germline V gene, CDR1 is SGHTA while CDR2 is FQGNSA. There are 17 amino acids in the CDR3, from cysteine to phenylalanine inclusive. Here the CDR3 DNA is all that survives: 51 bases in frame from base 1.

Receptor amplification or capture employed the immunoSEQ multiplex PCR assay. DNA from the cultured and isolated CD4+ T cells underwent TCR beta CDR3 sequencing. Under the source paper's analysis protocol: Non-productive TCR sequences were discarded, and reads were trimmed to the CDR3 region, with only CDR3s of 7 or more amino acids retained. The MANAFEST web app was used to identify antigen-specific clonotypes by comparing expansion in peptide wells with expansion in reference cultures. To be called positive, a clone needed expansion at FDR<0.05 compared with the reference and with all other wells, an odds ratio greater than 5, and a frequency greater than 0.1% in two replicate wells. A clonotype was called cross-reactive if it was significantly expanded both in SARS-CoV-2 spike wells and in at least one common cold coronavirus spike condition. CDR3 similarity was assessed by Levenshtein distance with the stringdist R package, and unrooted trees were built with ape in R 3.6.1. Imported from immuneACCESS, the table was reduced by TCRdb to in-frame sequences with V and J called. These copies leave out some clones; in studies compared against another copy, an unresolved V gene accounts for under half, and the cause of the remainder is not known. V and J calls and clone size are those listed in that table; D and trimming were worked out from the DNA. This sample has 50,000 to 75,000 clones in its table, and over 65% of those were observed once. Jointly, the top ten make up 2.5% to 3.5% of the sample.

The receptor's source is a human donor who received a COVID-19 vaccine. The material sequenced was CD4+ T cells from PBMCs cultured without peptide, taken before COVID-19 vaccination. The V gene is TRBV7-2 and the J gene is TRBJ2-1, with 7 central nucleotides matching TRBD2. The sequence in DNA is TGTGCCAGCAGCCCACGACTGTGGGGGGGCTCCTACAATGAGCAGTTCTTC. Translated, this is CASSPRLWGGSYNEQFF.